The 12 T cell receptor beta chains reported below all come from one sample, sequenced in a study of blood T cell repertoires in COVID-19. Profiled with immunoSEQ multiplex PCR; TCRdb holds only in-frame clones, not every one. The top ten hold over 3.5% of the sample, which has roughly 100,000 clones, around 90% seen once. Sequencing was done on a sample of peripheral blood. All receptors come from a woman aged 50 to 60 in a cohort sampled during active COVID-19.

The rearrangement joins TRBV28 to TRBJ2-1; the match to TRBD1 covers 9 bases. Germline-derived CDR1 and CDR2 are MDHEN and SYDVKM. Trimming removed 7 bases from V and 4 bases from J; junction bases left unmatched: 8. The CDR3 is 15 residues long. For the CDR3, the DNA is TGTGCCAGCAAGAAACAGGGGGCGCATTACAATGAGCAGTTCTTC. This codes for CASKKQGAHYNEQFF.

CDR3 amino acids: CASSIMSPRVSNQPQHF. In nucleotides, the CDR3 is TGTGCCAGTAGTATAATGAGCCCCCGGGTTAGCAATCAGCCCCAGCATTTT. The chain couples TRBV19 to TRBJ1-5; D is ambiguous. Trimming shortened V by 2 bases and J by 0 bases, and 14 bases separated the two germline ends. The CDR3 is 17 residues long. Per the germline V gene, CDR1 is LNHDA and CDR2 is SQIVND (reference sequence). Using reference TRBV19 and TRBJ1-5 for the parts outside the CDR3, the full variable domain is DGGITQSPKYLFRKEGQNVTLSCEQNLNHDAMYWYRQDPGQGLRLIYYSQIVNDFQKGDIAEGYSVSREKKESFPLTVTSAQKNPTAFYLCASSIMSPRVSNQPQHFGDGTRLSIL.

The chain joins TRBV9 to TRBJ1-1; no firm D call. Germline V gene sequence: CDR1 SGDLS, CDR2 YYNGEE. The CDR3 runs 15 residues. V was clipped by 2 bases and J by 3 bases, with 14 bases between them. CDR3 amino acids: CASSVGAGGDTEAFF. The CDR3 DNA reads TGTGCCAGCAGCGTGGGAGCGGGTGGGGACACTGAAGCTTTCTTT.

This chain links TRBV28 with TRBJ2-6, with 7 bases matching TRBD2. In germline, CDR1 is MDHEN, CDR2 SYDVKM. Trimming took 4 bases from V and 0 from J; bases not matched to a gene: 6. There are 17 residues in the CDR3. The CDR3 bases are TGTGCCAGCAGTTCTCCCCGACTAGCCTCTGGGGCCAACGTCCTGACTTTC. This gives the protein CASSSPRLASGANVLTF.

The rearrangement joins TRBV10-3 to TRBJ2-1; the match to TRBD2 covers 8 bases. The germline gives CDR1 ENHRY, CDR2 SYGVKD. The V segment lost 6 bases and the J segment 0 bases; nucleotides outside the gene matches: 1. The CDR3 loop spans 14 amino acids. CDR3 sequence: CAIRSGSSYNEQFF. The CDR3 DNA reads as TGTGCCATCAGGAGCGGGAGCTCCTACAATGAGCAGTTCTTC.

The J gene is TRBJ1-1, the V gene TRBV7-9; a possible D gene is TRBD1 (5 bases). The length of the CDR3 is 14 residues. With 6 bases removed from V and 2 bases from J, the gap between germline ends came to 13 bases. Germline V CDR1 and CDR2: SEHNR, FQNEAQ (reference sequence). CDR3 amino acids: CASSGAGRNTEAFF. Here the CDR3 DNA reads TGTGCCAGCAGTGGGGCAGGGCGAAACACTGAAGCTTTCTTT.

The CDR3 spells CAINSPNQPQHF. The CDR3 DNA is TGTGCCATCAACAGTCCCAATCAGCCCCAGCATTTT. The chain has TRBV10-3 and TRBJ1-5; D is ambiguous. The CDR3 loop spans 12 amino acids. Per germline, CDR1 ENHRY and CDR2 SYGVKD. V was pared by 7 bases and J by 3 bases, with 7 bases between.

The V gene is TRBV3-1 (or the pseudogene TRBV3-2), the J gene TRBJ1-2, with D possibly TRBD1 on 6 matching bases. The germline gives CDR1 LGHDT, CDR2 YNNKEL (reference sequence). Trimming removed 1 base at V and 6 bases at J, with 15 bases between. The CDR3 extends over 15 amino acids. CDR3 in DNA: TGTGCCAGCAGCCAAGGGTGGCAGGGGAGGGATGGCTACACCTTC. This translates into CASSQGWQGRDGYTF.

The V and J genes are TRBV5-1 and TRBJ2-3; tentative D call: TRBD2 (6 bases). The germline V gene has CDR1 SGHRS and CDR2 YFSETQ. The CDR3 runs to 17 residues. V was pared by 0 bases and J by 0 bases, with 14 bases between. For the CDR3, the DNA is TGCGCCAGCAGCTTGGAGTTTAGGAGCGGGAGCACAGATACGCAGTATTTT. Translating it yields CASSLEFRSGSTDTQYF.

The count of this clone is one. Its ends do not fully match the called genes, so a read error is possible. The chain recombines TRBV19 with TRBJ1-6; unclear D gene. The CDR3 covers 10 residues. Germline CDR1 is LNHDA and CDR2 is SQIVND (reference sequence). The CDR3 reads CASTFRQVLF. The CDR3 DNA reads as TGTGCCAGTACCTTCCGGCAGGTCCTCTTT. The full variable domain, rest sourced from reference TRBV19 and TRBJ1-6, is DGGITQSPKYLFRKEGQNVTLSCEQNLNHDAMYWYRQDPGQGLRLIYYSQIVNDFQKGDIAEGYSVSREKKESFPLTVTSAQKNPTAFYLCASTFRQVLFGNGTRLTVT.

This clone appeared a single time. The chain combines TRBV2 with TRBJ1-5; D call uncertain. The CDR3 has 13 amino acids. Germline CDR1 SNHLY, CDR2 FYNNEI. V was shortened by 7 bases and J by 3 bases, with 10 bases between the two germline ends. The CDR3 nucleotides are TGTGCCAGCAACTGGGCAGTCAATCAGCCCCAGCATTTT. Translation gives CASNWAVNQPQHF.

V and J are TRBV10-3 and TRBJ2-2, with 10 bases that match TRBD2. Unmatched junction bases numbered 3, after V lost 5 bases and J lost 6 bases. The CDR3 spans 14 residues. Germline CDR1 is ENHRY and CDR2 is SYGVKD. The CDR3 loop reads CAISSGGASGELFF. In nucleotides, the CDR3 is TGTGCCATCAGTAGCGGGGGGGCCTCCGGGGAGCTGTTTTTT.